Sequencing of this T cell receptor (beta chain) was carried out in a study of T cells after yellow fever vaccination. Study-wide background: Low-cell-number fractions underwent preparation using SMART-Seq v4 Ultra Low Input. Study-level points and caveats: Primary-vaccination clones mostly resurfaced post-booster (around 95% CD4, approximately 89% CD8).

This clonotype was picked up a small number of times. What it binds is not known. TCRdb called the 5' RACE reads again in MiXCR, with one record for every CDR3 protein. The data show about 630,000 distinct CDR3 sequences, approximately 13% seen once. This CDR3 is built from 16 residues. J gave up 5 bases and V 6 bases, and 13 bases lay outside the gene matches. The V gene's germline CDR1 is DFQATT and CDR2 SNEGSKA (reference sequence). The chain employs TRBV20-1 and TRBJ2-3; 11 nucleotides line up with TRBD2. Material: PBMCs, obtained on the day of the yellow fever booster vaccination. This receptor was taken from a man in his thirties or forties who received the YFV17D yellow fever vaccine. The CDR3 DNA sequence: TGCAGTGCCCCGCCCGCGACTAGCGGGATAGTAGATACGCAGTATTTT. It encodes CSAPPATSGIVDTQYF.